What follows are 4 T cell receptor beta chains derived from one specimen sequenced in a study of blood T cell repertoires in COVID-19. Assay used: immunoSEQ multiplex PCR; TCRdb lists only in-frame clones, some missing. The table includes some 93,000 clones, about 88% detected once. Sequencing was done on a sample of peripheral blood. These receptors all come from a woman older than 75 with acute or convalescent COVID-19.

This chain connects TRBV20-1 to TRBJ1-3; 10 nucleotides line up with TRBD1. V lost 3 bases, J lost 6 bases, and 2 bases stayed unmatched. The germline CDR1 and CDR2 sequences are DFQATT and SNEGSKA (reference sequence). The CDR3 covers 13 residues. In nucleotides, the CDR3 is TGCAGTGCTAGTGGACAGGGGGAAAACACCATATATTTT. This translates into CSASGQGENTIYF.

V and J are TRBV6-5 and TRBJ2-7, with TRBD1 matching over 7 bases. Losses at the gene ends were 2 bases for V and 2 bases for J; bases not matched to a gene: 3. From germline, CDR1 is MNHEY and CDR2 SVGAGI. The CDR3 is made up of 14 amino acids. CDR3 region: CASSYGQGAYEQYF. CDR3 DNA sequence: TGTGCCAGCAGTTACGGGCAGGGGGCCTACGAGCAGTACTTC.

The gene calls are TRBV10-3 and TRBJ2-2; 7 nucleotides match TRBD2. This CDR3 is 13 amino acids long. With V trimmed by 6 bases and J by 6 bases, 4 bases remained unmatched. Germline V gene sequence: CDR1 ENHRY, CDR2 SYGVKD. The chain's CDR3 is CAISGLVPGELFF. CDR3 bases: TGTGCCATCAGCGGACTAGTTCCCGGGGAGCTGTTTTTT.

The chain combines TRBV2 with TRBJ1-6; D is perhaps TRBD1 (5 bases). With 8 bases removed from V and 6 bases from J, the gap between germline ends came to 14 bases. The CDR3 totals 14 residues. In germline, CDR1 is SNHLY, CDR2 FYNNEI. The CDR3 spells CASGAGPSNSPLHF. CDR3 coding DNA: TGTGCCAGCGGAGCAGGGCCGAGTAATTCACCCCTCCACTTT.